The 22 T cell receptor beta chains listed next were all sequenced from one sample in a study of Siglec-9 on CD8 T cells in melanoma. Clones were read by immunoSEQ multiplex PCR, and TCRdb kept only the in-frame ones, dropping some. The sample yields 36,000 or so clones, 65% to 85% seen once. Sequenced sample: Siglec-9- CD8+ T cells sorted from blood. Source of these receptors: a human donor in good health.

This chain joins TRBV4-1 and TRBJ1-1; 7 nucleotides line up with TRBD1. Looked up from germline, CDR1 is MGHRA and CDR2 is YSYEKL. V gave up 5 bases and J gave up 11 bases; unmatched junction bases: 8. The CDR3 length is 12 residues. This chain's CDR3 is CASSFSTGFAFF. The DNA for the CDR3 is TGCGCCAGCAGCTTTTCGACAGGGTTTGCTTTCTTT.

The chain combines TRBV30 with TRBJ1-6; D perhaps matches TRBD1 (6 bases). V shed 7 bases and J shed 9 bases, with 16 bases lying between them. The V gene's germline CDR1 is GTSNPN and CDR2 SVGIG (reference sequence). This CDR3 is 13 amino acids long. The CDR3 DNA reads as TGTGCCTTCCAGGGGCCCTGGGGTTCACCCCTCCACTTT. The encoded protein is CAFQGPWGSPLHF.

The V call is TRBV2, the J call TRBJ1-2, with unresolved D. Germline lookup yields CDR1 SNHLY and CDR2 FYNNEI. CDR3 length: 16 residues. V lost 0 bases, J lost 5 bases, and 16 bases lay in between. The CDR3 region is CASSEASGLNSYGYTF. The CDR3 DNA follows: TGTGCCAGCAGTGAAGCCTCGGGTCTCAATTCTTATGGCTACACCTTC.

The rearrangement uses TRBV29-1 and TRBJ2-5; no reliable D call. Germline V gene lookup returns CDR1 SQVTM and CDR2 ANQGSEA. This CDR3 spans 11 amino acids. Trimming cost V 1 base and J 5 bases, with 5 bases left between them. CDR3 loop: CSVEGVETQYF. The CDR3 nucleotides read TGCAGCGTTGAAGGCGTGGAGACCCAGTACTTC.

This clone was recorded a few times. This chain links TRBV7-9 with TRBJ1-1; tentative D call: TRBD1 (5 bases). The V end lost 5 bases, the J end lost 7 bases, and 20 bases lay between the germline ends. This CDR3 is built from 15 residues. Germline V gives CDR1 SEHNR, CDR2 FQNEAQ (reference sequence). The DNA for the CDR3 is TGTGCCAGCAGCCGATTTTTTGACCACAGGATTGAAGCTTTCTTT. Protein product: CASSRFFDHRIEAFF.

This clone was seen only once. The CDR3 protein is CASSRGRDGYTF. The CDR3 DNA sequence: TGTGCCAGCAGTAGGGGGCGGGATGGCTACACCTTC. The chain has TRBV7-9 and TRBJ1-2, with TRBD1 identical over 7 bases. V lost 6 bases and J lost 6; bases outside the gene matches: 4. CDR3 length: 12 amino acids. The germline gives CDR1 SEHNR, CDR2 FQNEAQ (reference sequence).

For the CDR3, the DNA is TGTGCCAGCAGCGACAGTTGGAACACTGAAGCTTTCTTT. As protein: CASSDSWNTEAFF. The chain recombines TRBV27 with TRBJ1-1, with a possible D match to TRBD1 (5 bases). CDR3 size: 13 residues. CDR1 MNHEY and CDR2 SMNVEV come from the germline V gene (reference sequence). V lost 6 bases and J lost 1, with 9 bases in between.

The rearrangement links TRBV2 to TRBJ2-2; D unresolved. Looked up from germline, CDR1 is SNHLY and CDR2 is FYNNEI. The CDR3 consists of 14 residues. Trimming removed 10 bases at V and 3 bases at J, with 15 bases between. CDR3 loop: CAILGLGYTGELFF. In DNA form, the CDR3 reads TGTGCCATCCTCGGATTAGGGTACACCGGGGAGCTGTTTTTT.

This rearrangement joins TRBV28 to TRBJ2-3; D is unresolved. The length of the CDR3 is 19 residues. CDR1 MDHEN and CDR2 SYDVKM come from the germline V gene. Trimming cost V 3 bases and J 0 bases, with 22 bases left between them. The CDR3 DNA reads as TGTGCCAGCAGTTTGACGCTCCCCCCCTCGGAAGCAAGCACAGATACGCAGTATTTT. Translating gives CASSLTLPPSEASTDTQYF. The whole variable domain, remainder taken from reference TRBV28 and TRBJ2-3, is DVKVTQSSRYLVKRTGEKVFLECVQDMDHENMFWYRQDPGLGLRLIYFSYDVKMKEKGDIPEGYSVSREKKERFSLILESASTNQTSMYLCASSLTLPPSEASTDTQYFGPGTRLTVL.

The chain combines TRBV30 with TRBJ1-2; no clear D gene. CDR3 length equals 12 residues. Between the trimmed V and J ends, which lost 5 bases and 4 bases, there was a span of 11 bases. The germline gives CDR1 GTSNPN, CDR2 SVGIG (reference sequence). In nucleotides, the CDR3 is TGTGCCTGGTGGGAGGGATCCTATGGCTACACCTTC. Protein: CAWWEGSYGYTF.

J is TRBJ2-3 and V is TRBV7-9, with 12 bases lining up with TRBD2. The CDR3 is 16 amino acids. Germline V CDR1 and CDR2: SEHNR, FQNEAQ (reference sequence). With V trimmed by 4 bases and J by 5 bases, 7 bases remained unmatched. CDR3 nucleotide sequence: TGTGCCAGCAGCTCGTTACTGGGACTAGCGGGAGATACGCAGTATTTT. Its translation is CASSSLLGLAGDTQYF. The whole variable domain, filled in from reference TRBV7-9 and TRBJ2-3, reads DTGVSQNPRHKITKRGQNVTFRCDPISEHNRLYWYRQTLGQGPEFLTYFQNEAQLEKSRLLSDRFSAERPKGSFSTLEIQRTEQGDSAMYLCASSSLLGLAGDTQYFGPGTRLTVL.

V usage is TRBV11-2 and J usage is TRBJ2-7; D uncertain. Germline V lookup: CDR1 SGHAT, CDR2 FQNNGV. V was cut by 1 base and J by 4 bases, with 11 bases left in between. The CDR3 runs to 14 residues. CDR3 sequence reads: CASSLASAVYEQYF. The DNA of the CDR3 is TGTGCCAGCAGCTTAGCATCTGCAGTATACGAGCAGTACTTC.

This chain connects TRBV28 to TRBJ2-2, with 10 bases identical to TRBD2. The CDR3 covers 18 residues. V lost 3 bases, J lost 7 bases, and 14 bases stayed unmatched. CDR1 is MDHEN, CDR2 SYDVKM, per germline. In nucleotides, the CDR3 is TGTGCCAGCAGTTTCAGCCCCGCCAGCGGGAGGGGGCACGGGGAGCTGTTTTTT. Translation gives CASSFSPASGRGHGELFF.

In this sample, this clone turned up once. The rearrangement joins TRBV15 to TRBJ2-7; unclear D gene. V dropped 1 base and J dropped 0 bases, with 25 bases sitting between them. The CDR3 runs to 20 residues. Germline values: CDR1 LNHNV, CDR2 YYDKDF (reference sequence). The CDR3: CATSRARYLSEGESSYEQYF. CDR3 in DNA: TGTGCCACCAGCAGAGCGAGGTATCTGTCCGAAGGAGAAAGCTCCTACGAGCAGTACTTC. Drawing the rest from reference TRBV15 and TRBJ2-7, the complete variable domain is DAMVIQNPRYQVTQFGKPVTLSCSQTLNHNVMYWYQQKSSQAPKLLFHYYDKDFNNEADTPDNFQSRRPNTSFCFLDIRSPGLGDTAMYLCATSRARYLSEGESSYEQYFGPGTRLTVT.

The genes are TRBV13 and TRBJ2-2, with 15 bases fitting TRBD2. This CDR3 is built from 17 residues. In germline, CDR1 is PRHDT, CDR2 FYEKMQ (reference sequence). V shed 4 bases and J 6 bases; nucleotides not matched to a gene: 6. The CDR3 spells CASSYRGLAGGAGELFF. The DNA for the CDR3 is TGTGCCAGCAGCTACAGGGGACTAGCGGGGGGTGCCGGGGAGCTGTTTTTT.

CDR3 nucleotides: TGTGCCAGCAGTCTTCAGGGGGAGTATGGCTACACCTTC. The encoded protein is CASSLQGEYGYTF. This chain connects TRBV27 to TRBJ1-2; TRBD1 matches at 7 bases. V lost 5 bases and J lost 5; bases outside the gene matches: 5. This CDR3 contains 13 residues. The germline CDR1 and CDR2 sequences are MNHEY and SMNVEV (reference sequence).

This chain links TRBV4-1 with TRBJ2-7; 7 nucleotides agree with TRBD2. CDR3 length equals 14 residues. CDR1 and CDR2 from the germline V gene are MGHRA and YSYEKL. V dropped 2 bases and J dropped 5; count of bases not matched to a gene: 6. In nucleotides, the CDR3 is TGCGCCAGCAGCCAACTAGCGGCCCAGGACGAGCAGTACTTC. This sequence encodes CASSQLAAQDEQYF.

The chain couples TRBV11-1 to TRBJ2-3; TRBD1 matches 7 bases. There are 14 residues in the CDR3. Per germline, CDR1 SGHAT and CDR2 FQDESV (reference sequence). Trimming took 5 bases from V and 4 from J; bases not matched to a gene: 6. CDR3 residues: CASSPTDRADTQYF. The CDR3 bases are TGTGCCAGCAGCCCCACTGACAGGGCAGATACGCAGTATTTT.

This clone showed up just once. The chain joins TRBV11-2 to TRBJ2-7; no clear D gene. CDR1 and CDR2 from the germline V gene are SGHAT and FQNNGV. Trimming cost V 4 bases and J 4 bases, with 17 bases left between them. The CDR3 spans 15 residues. CDR3 DNA sequence: TGTGCCAGCAGCTCAGGTCCGGACCCTTGGTACGAGCAGTACTTC. Translation gives CASSSGPDPWYEQYF.

The count of this clone is one. The rearrangement uses TRBV6-1 and TRBJ1-6; D is possibly TRBD1 (5 bases). The germline V gene has CDR1 MNHNS and CDR2 SASEGT. There are 15 residues in the CDR3. Trimming cost V 2 bases and J 5 bases, with 10 bases left between them. DNA of the CDR3: TGTGCCAGCAGTGAAATACCAGGGAATAATTCACCCCTCCACTTT. Protein sequence: CASSEIPGNNSPLHF.

The CDR3: CASSHTGIMNTEAFF. CDR3 nucleotides: TGTGCCAGCAGCCATACGGGAATCATGAACACTGAAGCTTTCTTT. The chain couples TRBV4-2 to TRBJ1-1; D call uncertain. The V gene lost 3 bases and the J gene lost 0 bases, with 11 bases spanning the gap. CDR1 LGHNA and CDR2 YNFKEQ come from the germline V gene. The CDR3 runs to 15 residues.

The gene calls are TRBV4-1 and TRBJ2-2; TRBD2 is a possible D gene (5 bases). The CDR3 loop spans 16 amino acids. Trimming stripped 1 base from V and 7 bases from J, with 16 bases between. From germline, CDR1 is MGHRA and CDR2 YSYEKL. CDR3: CASSQVPEGRSGELFF. The DNA for the CDR3 is TGCGCCAGCAGCCAAGTCCCAGAAGGGAGAAGCGGGGAGCTGTTTTTT.